These 30 T cell receptor beta chains originate from one sample sequenced in a study of cytomegalovirus exposure and HLA in healthy donors. It was with 60 Vbeta and 13 Jbeta primers that the PCR ran. Assay used: immunoSEQ multiplex PCR; TCRdb lists only in-frame clones, some missing. The data show 150,000 to 200,000 clones, around 80% seen once. What was sequenced was PBMCs. These receptors were obtained from a woman in her thirties or forties in good health and CMV-seronegative.

J is TRBJ2-5 and V is TRBV4-1; 15 bases align to TRBD2. The CDR3 sequence is 18 residues long. Per the germline V gene, CDR1 is MGHRA and CDR2 is YSYEKL. Germline trimming cut 0 bases from V and 1 base from J; bases unmatched to any gene: 3. CDR3 amino acids: CASSQDTGLAGGQETQYF. CDR3 nucleotides: TGCGCCAGCAGCCAAGATACGGGACTAGCGGGAGGCCAAGAGACCCAGTACTTC.

This clone was detected a few times. The chain combines TRBV5-1 with TRBJ1-1; D remains unclear. Trimming took off 0 bases at V and 0 bases at J, with 9 bases between the two ends. This CDR3 has 15 amino acids. Germline CDR1 and CDR2: SGHRS and YFSETQ. The CDR3 loop is CASSLVGSLNTEAFF. CDR3 bases: TGCGCCAGCAGCTTGGTTGGCAGTTTGAACACTGAAGCTTTCTTT.

The chain has TRBV5-1 and TRBJ1-4; D is uncertain. Deletions cut 0 bases from V and 4 bases from J, with 7 bases between. CDR1 and CDR2 (germline): SGHRS, YFSETQ. The length of the CDR3 is 14 residues. Written as DNA, the CDR3 is TGCGCCAGCAGCTTGGCCGGGGATAATGAAAAACTGTTTTTT. Translated, it gives CASSLAGDNEKLFF.

V gene TRBV5-1 combines with J gene TRBJ2-1; tentative D call: TRBD1 (6 bases). The CDR3 sequence is 16 residues long. Germline CDR1 and CDR2: SGHRS and YFSETQ. Trimming removed 0 bases at V and 6 bases at J, with 16 bases between. The CDR3 loop is CASSLVGLLGGNEQFF. In DNA form, the CDR3 reads TGCGCCAGCAGCTTGGTCGGGCTACTAGGGGGCAATGAGCAGTTCTTC.

The chain carries TRBV7-9 and TRBJ2-1, with a possible D match to TRBD2 (6 bases). V lost 1 base and J lost 6, with 10 bases in between. CDR1 and CDR2 (germline): SEHNR, FQNEAQ (reference sequence). The CDR3 runs 14 residues. The CDR3 DNA follows: TGTGCCAGCAGCTTAGGCGGGACGATCAATGAGCAGTTCTTC. It translates to CASSLGGTINEQFF.

The chain combines TRBV7-2 with TRBJ2-7; perhaps TRBD2 as D (5 bases). The germline V and J ends were trimmed by 2 bases and 2 bases, with 13 bases remaining between them. Germline loops: CDR1 SGHTA, CDR2 FQGNSA. The CDR3 runs to 15 residues. In DNA form, the CDR3 reads TGTGCCAGCAGCTTAAGTACGGGTAGCGCCTACGAGCAGTACTTC. Its translation is CASSLSTGSAYEQYF.

This clone appeared a single time. The chain recombines TRBV23-1 with TRBJ1-2; TRBD1 matches at 9 bases. TRBV23-1 is sorted into the ORF group, with uncertain function. V dropped 7 bases and J dropped 2; count of bases not matched to a gene: 5. The CDR3 totals 14 residues. CDR3 nucleotide sequence: TGCGCCAGCAACACAGGGGGCGCAAACTATGGCTACACCTTC. This codes for CASNTGGANYGYTF.

This clone was detected a few times. CDR3 nucleotides: TGTGCCAGCAGCCTGCCTAGCGGGTTCGGGGAGCTGTTTTTT. Protein sequence: CASSLPSGFGELFF. The V gene is TRBV4-2, the J gene TRBJ2-2, with TRBD2 matching over 8 bases. CDR3 length: 14 amino acids. V shed 4 bases and J 7 bases; nucleotides not matched to a gene: 5. Germline V CDR1 and CDR2: LGHNA, YNFKEQ.

CDR3 nucleotides: TGTGCCAGCAGCATCGGACAGGGGAGGGTGAATGGCTACACCTTC. Its protein product is CASSIGQGRVNGYTF. This chain uses TRBV5-8 with TRBJ1-2, with 9 positions matching TRBD1. The CDR3 extends over 15 amino acids. Germline V gives CDR1 SGHTS, CDR2 YDEGEE. The V segment lost 4 bases and the J segment 6 bases; nucleotides outside the gene matches: 10.

The chain couples TRBV30 to TRBJ2-5; D is perhaps TRBD2 (7 bases). V was cut by 2 bases and J by 0 bases, with 13 bases left in between. The germline CDR1 and CDR2 sequences are GTSNPN and SVGIG (reference sequence). The CDR3 is 15 residues long. CDR3 loop: CAWSQGTTNQETQYF. CDR3 nucleotide sequence: TGTGCCTGGAGTCAGGGGACTACCAACCAAGAGACCCAGTACTTC.

This chain's CDR3 is CAWNRDRGLSTPTNEKLFF. Here the CDR3 DNA reads TGTGCCTGGAACCGGGACAGGGGGCTCTCTACCCCAACTAATGAAAAACTGTTTTTT. This chain connects TRBV30 to TRBJ1-4; 12 positions agree with TRBD1. Germline V gene sequence: CDR1 GTSNPN, CDR2 SVGIG (reference sequence). The V segment lost 4 bases and the J segment 0 bases; nucleotides outside the gene matches: 12. The CDR3 is 19 residues long.

The V call is TRBV28, the J call TRBJ1-3, with D uncertain. The V and J ends lost 6 bases and 2 bases respectively, with 8 bases between them. This CDR3 spans 13 amino acids. Per the germline V gene, CDR1 is MDHEN and CDR2 is SYDVKM. CDR3 protein: CASSPYPGNTIYF. DNA for the CDR3: TGTGCCAGCAGCCCCTACCCTGGAAACACCATATATTTT.

The V and J genes are TRBV5-1 and TRBJ1-2; D is uncertain. The CDR3 runs 14 residues. CDR1 and CDR2 (germline): SGHRS, YFSETQ. V lost 0 bases and J lost 5, with 11 bases in between. The CDR3 region is CASSLDGLGYGYTF. For the CDR3, the DNA is TGCGCCAGCAGCTTGGACGGACTTGGGTATGGCTACACCTTC. The entire variable domain, with the rest obtained from reference TRBV5-1 and TRBJ1-2, is as follows: KAGVTQTPRYLIKTRGQQVTLSCSPISGHRSVSWYQQTPGQGLQFLFEYFSETQRNKGNFPGRFSGRQFSNSRSEMNVSTLELGDSALYLCASSLDGLGYGYTFGSGTRLTVV.

The chain combines TRBV19 with TRBJ1-2; TRBD1 aligns across 9 bases. The CDR3 loop spans 15 amino acids. V gave up 1 base and J gave up 9 bases; unmatched junction bases: 9. Looked up from germline, CDR1 is LNHDA and CDR2 is SQIVND (reference sequence). DNA for the CDR3: TGTGCCAGTAGTATAGTATCCGGGACAGGGAAACGCTACACCTTC. This encodes CASSIVSGTGKRYTF.

CDR3 sequence: CASSASGRARSSYEQYF. In DNA form, the CDR3 reads TGTGCCAGCAGTGCGAGCGGGAGGGCCCGGAGCTCCTACGAGCAGTACTTC. This sequence joins TRBV6-1 and TRBJ2-7; 10 bases are shared with TRBD2. V dropped 4 bases and J dropped 0; count of bases not matched to a gene: 9. CDR3 length equals 17 residues. The germline CDR1 and CDR2 sequences are MNHNS and SASEGT.

The chain recombines TRBV5-1 with TRBJ2-7, with 9 bases lining up with TRBD2. Trimming at V came to 0 bases and at J to 0 bases, leaving 10 bases not matched to a gene. This CDR3 contains 18 residues. CDR1 SGHRS and CDR2 YFSETQ come from the germline V gene. The CDR3 loop is CASSLGIGAGGDSYEQYF. The CDR3 DNA sequence: TGCGCCAGCAGCTTGGGGATCGGGGCGGGAGGGGACTCCTACGAGCAGTACTTC. The variable domain in full, with the rest retrieved from reference TRBV5-1 and TRBJ2-7, is KAGVTQTPRYLIKTRGQQVTLSCSPISGHRSVSWYQQTPGQGLQFLFEYFSETQRNKGNFPGRFSGRQFSNSRSEMNVSTLELGDSALYLCASSLGIGAGGDSYEQYFGPGTRLTVT.

The chain links TRBV27 to TRBJ1-2; D perhaps matches TRBD1 (6 bases). Between the trimmed V and J ends, which lost 5 bases and 8 bases, there was a span of 15 bases. The CDR3 spans 13 residues. Germline V gene data show CDR1 as MNHEY and CDR2 as SMNVEV (reference sequence). The CDR3 spells CASSPGQGDGYTF. The DNA for the CDR3 is TGTGCCAGCAGTCCGGGACAAGGGGACGGCTACACCTTC.

This clone appeared a few times. The gene calls are TRBV29-1 and TRBJ2-7; D call uncertain. The germline CDR1 and CDR2 sequences are SQVTM and ANQGSEA. The CDR3 loop spans 13 amino acids. Trimming pared 6 bases from V and 0 bases from J, leaving 12 bases between. For the CDR3, the DNA is TGCAGCGTGATACAGTATAGCTCCTACGAGCAGTACTTC. This translates into CSVIQYSSYEQYF.

This clone showed up just a few times. The gene calls are TRBV5-1 and TRBJ2-5; D gene uncertain. Germline V gene sequence: CDR1 SGHRS, CDR2 YFSETQ. This CDR3 has 11 amino acids. V was trimmed by 2 bases and J by 4 bases, leaving 3 bases between them. DNA for the CDR3: TGCGCCAGCAGCTTCGGAGAGACCCAGTACTTC. Protein product: CASSFGETQYF.

The count of this clone is one. The chain couples TRBV7-9 to TRBJ1-1; possible D gene TRBD1, 6 bases. V dropped 5 bases and J dropped 3 bases, with 10 bases sitting between them. The CDR3 totals 13 residues. The germline V gene encodes CDR1 SEHNR and CDR2 FQNEAQ (reference sequence). The DNA for the CDR3 is TGTGCCAGCAGCCCCGGACAGCACACTGAAGCTTTCTTT. Protein product: CASSPGQHTEAFF.

V gene TRBV2 combines with J gene TRBJ2-1; 9 bases match TRBD2. V gave up 6 bases and J gave up 3 bases; unmatched junction bases: 6. Germline CDR1 SNHLY, CDR2 FYNNEI. CDR3 length: 15 amino acids. The DNA of the CDR3 is TGTGCCAGCAGATCTCTAGCGGGACTCTACAATGAGCAGTTCTTC. Translating gives CASRSLAGLYNEQFF.

The CDR3 nucleotides read TGTGCCAGCAGTGAAGCTGCGGGAGGAGCCAAAAACATTCAGTACTTC. This codes for CASSEAAGGAKNIQYF. The gene calls are TRBV6-1 and TRBJ2-4, with 8 bases identical to TRBD2. The V and J ends lost 0 bases and 0 bases, in that order; junction bases with no gene match: 1. CDR1 and CDR2 (germline): MNHNS, SASEGT. CDR3 length equals 16 residues.

This clone was recorded only once. The genes are TRBV9 and TRBJ2-4, with TRBD2 identical over 7 bases. Germline values: CDR1 SGDLS, CDR2 YYNGEE. Losses at the gene ends were 4 bases for V and 7 bases for J; bases not matched to a gene: 14. This CDR3 spans 16 amino acids. DNA for the CDR3: TGTGCCAGCAGCTCCCCCCCTGAAGGGAGGGCCAACATTCAGTACTTC. Protein sequence: CASSSPPEGRANIQYF.

J is TRBJ2-5 and V is TRBV14; a possible D gene is TRBD1 (6 bases). Trimming left V 0 bases short and J 4 bases short, with 12 bases between. Germline V CDR1 and CDR2: SGHDN, FVKESK. The CDR3 runs 15 residues. The CDR3 nucleotides are TGTGCCAGCAGCCAAGAACAGGGACGGGGAGAGACCCAGTACTTC. It codes for CASSQEQGRGETQYF.

V is TRBV30 and J is TRBJ2-7; D gene uncertain. The CDR3 loop spans 13 amino acids. Germline V lookup: CDR1 GTSNPN, CDR2 SVGIG (reference sequence). Trimming stripped 2 bases from V and 3 bases from J, with 11 bases between. This chain's CDR3 is CAWSSQTLYEQYF. The CDR3 DNA reads as TGTGCCTGGAGTTCACAAACCCTCTACGAGCAGTACTTC.

The chain is built from TRBV30 and TRBJ1-1; TRBD1 is a possible D gene (5 bases). V shed 3 bases and J shed 3 bases, with 11 bases lying between them. Germline CDR1 and CDR2: GTSNPN and SVGIG (reference sequence). CDR3 size: 13 residues. CDR3 residues: CAWRLTRDTEAFF. CDR3 DNA sequence: TGTGCCTGGAGATTGACCAGGGACACTGAAGCTTTCTTT.

This chain links TRBV5-1 with TRBJ1-1; 8 nucleotides align to TRBD1. CDR1 and CDR2 from the germline V gene are SGHRS and YFSETQ. The CDR3 sequence is 15 residues long. Germline trimming cut 5 bases from V and 0 bases from J; bases unmatched to any gene: 6. The DNA of the CDR3 is TGCGCCAGCAGGGGGGCAGGGGGCATGAACACTGAAGCTTTCTTT. It codes for CASRGAGGMNTEAFF.

This chain links TRBV4-2 with TRBJ2-7; 7 positions agree with TRBD2. Germline trimming cut 4 bases from V and 1 base from J; bases unmatched to any gene: 4. Germline CDR1 is LGHNA and CDR2 is YNFKEQ. The CDR3 spans 14 residues. In nucleotides, the CDR3 is TGTGCCAGCAGCCCATGGACTAGATCCTACGAGCAGTACTTC. Amino acid sequence: CASSPWTRSYEQYF.

The V and J genes are TRBV6-1 and TRBJ2-2; D perhaps matches TRBD1 (6 bases). Germline V gives CDR1 MNHNS, CDR2 SASEGT. V was shortened by 6 bases and J by 6 bases, with 8 bases between the two germline ends. The CDR3 has 12 amino acids. The DNA of the CDR3 is TGTGCCAGCAGGCCAGGGGCCGGGGAGCTGTTTTTT. This translates into CASRPGAGELFF.

This chain connects TRBV30 to TRBJ2-1; TRBD2 matches 7 bases. The CDR3 loop spans 20 amino acids. Germline assignment: CDR1 GTSNPN and CDR2 SVGIG (reference sequence). With 3 bases clipped from V and 0 bases from J, the junction kept 20 bases outside the gene matches. The CDR3 spells CAWRKPAGVGSQSSYNEQFF. CDR3 nucleotide sequence: TGTGCCTGGAGGAAACCCGCGGGGGTCGGCAGCCAAAGCTCCTACAATGAGCAGTTCTTC.